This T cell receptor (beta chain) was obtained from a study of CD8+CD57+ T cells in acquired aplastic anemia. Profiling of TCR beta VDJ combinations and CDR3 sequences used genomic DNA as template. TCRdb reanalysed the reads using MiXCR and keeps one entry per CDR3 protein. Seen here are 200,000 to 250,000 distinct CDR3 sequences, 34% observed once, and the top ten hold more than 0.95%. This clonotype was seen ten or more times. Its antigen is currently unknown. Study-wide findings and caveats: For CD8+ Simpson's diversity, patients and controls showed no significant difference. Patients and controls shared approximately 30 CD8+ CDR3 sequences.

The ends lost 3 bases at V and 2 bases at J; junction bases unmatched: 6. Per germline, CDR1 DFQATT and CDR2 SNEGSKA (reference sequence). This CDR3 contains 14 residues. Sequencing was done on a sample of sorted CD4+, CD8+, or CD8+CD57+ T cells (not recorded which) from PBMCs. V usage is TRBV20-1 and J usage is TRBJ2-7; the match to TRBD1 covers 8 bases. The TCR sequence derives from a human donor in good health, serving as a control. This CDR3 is CSASQGALTYEQYF. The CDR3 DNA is TGCAGTGCTAGCCAGGGGGCTCTGACCTACGAGCAGTACTTC.